This T cell receptor (beta chain) emerged from a study of cytomegalovirus exposure and HLA in healthy donors. Among the 120 subjects of the validation cohort, separate from the roughly 670-subject first cohort, were the donors. CDR1 SNHLY and CDR2 FYNNEI come from the germline V gene. The CDR3 has 11 residues. Only in-frame clones appear in the TCRdb table, and some are missing; sequencing was by immunoSEQ multiplex PCR. The sample has under 130,000 clones, roughly 86% seen once. Details on this clone: Its antigen is not identified. The junction shows a germline mismatch at one end, possibly a read error.

Study outcomes and limitations: Most sequenced TCRs were rare (though some public TCRs occurred in many donors). Three chains linked to CMV were shown in vitro to be specific for CMV antigens. More than 150 TCR beta chains were listed as cytomegalovirus-associated.

The source of this sequence is a woman under 30 in good health and CMV-seropositive. The sequencing input was PBMCs. This chain links TRBV2 with TRBJ1-2; no clear D gene. The CDR3 region is CASSLNSGYTF. CDR3 DNA sequence: TGTGCCAGCAGCCTTAACTCTGGCTACACCTTC.